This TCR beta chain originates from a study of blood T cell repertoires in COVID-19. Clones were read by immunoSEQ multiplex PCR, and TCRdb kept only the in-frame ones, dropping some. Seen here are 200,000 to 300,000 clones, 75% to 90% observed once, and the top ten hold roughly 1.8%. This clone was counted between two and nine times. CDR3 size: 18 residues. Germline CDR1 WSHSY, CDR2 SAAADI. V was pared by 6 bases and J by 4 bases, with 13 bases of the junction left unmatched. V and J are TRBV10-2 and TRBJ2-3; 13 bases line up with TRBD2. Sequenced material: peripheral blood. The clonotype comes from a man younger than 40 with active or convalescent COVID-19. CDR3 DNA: TGCGCCAGCAGAGGAGAAGGGACTAGCGGGGTTCCGCCAGATACGCAGTATTTT. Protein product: CASRGEGTSGVPPDTQYF.